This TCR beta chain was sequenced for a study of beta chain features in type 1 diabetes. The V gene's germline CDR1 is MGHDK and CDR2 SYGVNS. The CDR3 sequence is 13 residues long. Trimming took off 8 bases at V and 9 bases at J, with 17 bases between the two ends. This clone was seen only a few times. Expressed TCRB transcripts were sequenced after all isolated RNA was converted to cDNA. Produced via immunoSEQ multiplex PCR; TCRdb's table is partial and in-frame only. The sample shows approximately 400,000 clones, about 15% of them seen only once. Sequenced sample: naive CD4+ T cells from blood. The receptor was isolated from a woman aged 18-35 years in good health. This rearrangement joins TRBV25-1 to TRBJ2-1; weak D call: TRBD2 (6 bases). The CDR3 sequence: CASGGDSPTEQFF. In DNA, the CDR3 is TGTGCCAGCGGAGGGGACTCCCCCACTGAGCAGTTCTTC.